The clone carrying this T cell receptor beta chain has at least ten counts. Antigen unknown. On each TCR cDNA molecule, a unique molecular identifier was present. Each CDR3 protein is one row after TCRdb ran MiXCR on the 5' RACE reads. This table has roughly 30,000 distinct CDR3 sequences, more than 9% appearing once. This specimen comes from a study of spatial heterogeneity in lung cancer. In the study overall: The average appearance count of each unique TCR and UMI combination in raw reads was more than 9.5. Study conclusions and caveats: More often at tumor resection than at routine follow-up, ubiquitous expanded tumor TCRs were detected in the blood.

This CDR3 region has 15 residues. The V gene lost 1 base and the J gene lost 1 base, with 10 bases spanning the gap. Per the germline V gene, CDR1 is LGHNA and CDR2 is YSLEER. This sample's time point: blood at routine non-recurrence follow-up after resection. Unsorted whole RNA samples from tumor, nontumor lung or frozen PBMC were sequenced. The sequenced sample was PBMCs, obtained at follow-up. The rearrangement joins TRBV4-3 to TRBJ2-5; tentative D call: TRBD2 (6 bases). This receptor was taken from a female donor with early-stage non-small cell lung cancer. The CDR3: CASSQGETSQETQYF. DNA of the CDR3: TGCGCCAGCAGCCAAGGGGAGACTAGCCAAGAGACCCAGTACTTC.